Below, 29 T cell receptor beta chains from the same sample are listed, as sequenced in a study of cytomegalovirus exposure and HLA in healthy donors. Profiling relied on immunoSEQ multiplex PCR, and the TCRdb table lists in-frame clones only, not all of them. The table lists under 250,000 clones, more than 75% of them singletons. Sequenced input: PBMCs. The receptors stem from a man between 18 and 29 years old in good health and CMV-seronegative.

This clone was counted between two and nine times. The rearrangement uses TRBV7-2 and TRBJ2-1; no reliable D call. The CDR3 has 14 amino acids. Trimming took off 1 base at V and 7 bases at J, with 11 bases between the two ends. Germline CDR1 is SGHTA and CDR2 is FQGNSA. The CDR3 bases are TGTGCCAGCAGCTTAGATCGTTTGAGTAATGAGCAGTTCTTC. Translated: CASSLDRLSNEQFF.

The CDR3 region is CASWGSTEAFF. The DNA for the CDR3 is TGTGCCAGCTGGGGCAGCACTGAAGCTTTCTTT. The genes are TRBV28 and TRBJ1-1; perhaps TRBD1 as D (5 bases). CDR3 length: 11 amino acids. V was shortened by 8 bases and J by 4 bases, with 8 bases between the two germline ends. Germline V gene sequence: CDR1 MDHEN, CDR2 SYDVKM.

The chain employs TRBV30 and TRBJ1-6, with 8 positions matching TRBD1. The trim removed 2 bases at V and 9 bases at J, leaving 3 bases unmatched. Germline-derived CDR1 and CDR2 are GTSNPN and SVGIG (reference sequence). This CDR3 comprises 13 residues. The CDR3 loop is CAWSQGAVSPLHF. The CDR3 DNA is TGTGCCTGGAGTCAGGGGGCAGTTTCACCCCTCCACTTT.

The rearrangement links TRBV9 to TRBJ2-1, with 10 bases matching TRBD2. This CDR3 is built from 19 residues. Trimming removed 0 bases from V and 8 bases from J; junction bases left unmatched: 17. The germline V gene encodes CDR1 SGDLS and CDR2 YYNGEE. CDR3 amino acids: CASSVVLLAGAPQEDEQFF. In DNA, the CDR3 is TGTGCCAGCAGCGTAGTTTTGCTAGCGGGGGCTCCACAGGAGGATGAGCAGTTCTTC.

This chain connects TRBV27 to TRBJ2-3; tentative D call: TRBD2 (5 bases). Trimming took 6 bases from V and 0 from J, leaving 13 bases between them. CDR1 is MNHEY, CDR2 SMNVEV, per germline (reference sequence). The CDR3 spans 15 residues. CDR3 residues: CASSAPGGSTDTQYF. CDR3 in DNA: TGTGCCAGCAGCGCCCCTGGAGGAAGCACAGATACGCAGTATTTT.

The CDR3: CASRGTGGSYEQYF. The CDR3 nucleotides are TGTGCCAGCAGGGGGACAGGGGGCTCCTACGAGCAGTACTTC. The genes are TRBV28 and TRBJ2-7, with 11 positions matching TRBD1. Germline CDR1 and CDR2: MDHEN and SYDVKM. Trimming cost V 6 bases and J 0 bases; bases outside gene matches: 1. The CDR3 contains 14 residues.

This chain links TRBV4-2 with TRBJ2-1; no clear D gene. Germline V gene lookup returns CDR1 LGHNA and CDR2 YNFKEQ. V gave up 2 bases and J gave up 0 bases, with 11 bases separating them. This CDR3 spans 16 amino acids. The chain's CDR3 is CASSQRHASSYNEQFF. CDR3 in DNA: TGTGCCAGCAGCCAACGACACGCGAGCTCCTACAATGAGCAGTTCTTC.

The chain carries TRBV27 and TRBJ2-3, with 8 nucleotides matching TRBD1. Germline trimming cut 5 bases from V and 1 base from J; bases unmatched to any gene: 5. CDR3 size: 15 residues. The V gene's germline CDR1 is MNHEY and CDR2 SMNVEV (reference sequence). This CDR3 reads CASSHGQGGTDTQYF. The CDR3 bases are TGTGCCAGCAGTCACGGACAGGGCGGCACAGATACGCAGTATTTT.

The rearrangement uses TRBV9 and TRBJ2-7; D may be TRBD1 (6 bases). V was cut by 0 bases and J by 4 bases, with 14 bases left in between. Per germline, CDR1 SGDLS and CDR2 YYNGEE. The CDR3 runs to 15 residues. The CDR3 DNA follows: TGTGCCAGCAGCGTAGAATGGGGGCCGGGGTACGAGCAGTACTTC. As protein: CASSVEWGPGYEQYF.

CDR3 amino acids: CASSEWVGGRYSNQPQHF. The CDR3 nucleotides read TGTGCCAGCAGTGAATGGGTAGGGGGCAGGTACAGCAATCAGCCCCAGCATTTT. J is TRBJ1-5 and V is TRBV25-1; 7 nucleotides match TRBD1. Per the germline V gene, CDR1 is MGHDK and CDR2 is SYGVNS. The CDR3 runs 18 residues. The ends lost 1 base at V and 1 base at J; junction bases unmatched: 10.

The chain links TRBV7-2 to TRBJ2-1, with D perhaps matching TRBD2 (5 bases). The germline gives CDR1 SGHTA, CDR2 FQGNSA. This CDR3 spans 13 amino acids. The V and J ends lost 1 base and 6 bases respectively, with 7 bases between them. The CDR3 DNA reads TGTGCCAGCAGCTTAGGAGGGCTCAATGAGCAGTTCTTC. Translated: CASSLGGLNEQFF.

This sequence joins TRBV27 and TRBJ2-7; D is possibly TRBD2 (7 bases). The CDR3 length is 13 residues. Looked up from germline, CDR1 is MNHEY and CDR2 is SMNVEV (reference sequence). The V gene lost 6 bases and the J gene lost 2 bases, with 11 bases spanning the gap. The CDR3 loop reads CASREGGAYEQYF. The CDR3 DNA reads as TGTGCCAGCAGGGAAGGGGGGGCCTACGAGCAGTACTTC.

This clone was seen a single time. This sequence joins TRBV11-2 and TRBJ1-1; TRBD1 matches 9 bases. CDR3 length: 14 residues. Germline V gene lookup returns CDR1 SGHAT and CDR2 FQNNGV. After removal of 5 bases from V and 11 bases from J, the junction contained 12 bases not matched to a gene. The CDR3 is CASSQTGGRDEAFF. In DNA, the CDR3 is TGTGCCAGCAGCCAAACAGGGGGCAGAGACGAGGCTTTCTTT. The full variable domain, with the rest looked up from reference TRBV11-2 and TRBJ1-1, is EAGVAQSPRYKIIEKRQSVAFWCNPISGHATLYWYQQILGQGPKLLIQFQNNGVVDDSQLPKDRFSAERLKGVDSTLKIQPAKLEDSAVYLCASSQTGGRDEAFFGQGTRLTVV.

The V gene is TRBV7-9, the J gene TRBJ2-7; TRBD1 matches at 8 bases. This CDR3 has 16 residues. The trim removed 4 bases at V and 1 base at J, leaving 9 bases unmatched. CDR1 SEHNR and CDR2 FQNEAQ come from the germline V gene (reference sequence). The CDR3 loop reads CASSSARQGMSYEQYF. The CDR3 nucleotides read TGTGCCAGCAGCTCGGCAAGACAGGGGATGTCCTACGAGCAGTACTTC. Based on the CDR3 plus reference TRBV7-9 and TRBJ2-7, the full variable domain is DTGVSQNPRHKITKRGQNVTFRCDPISEHNRLYWYRQTLGQGPEFLTYFQNEAQLEKSRLLSDRFSAERPKGSFSTLEIQRTEQGDSAMYLCASSSARQGMSYEQYFGPGTRLTVT.

V and J are TRBV10-3 and TRBJ2-2; D may be TRBD1 (6 bases). CDR1 and CDR2 from the germline V gene are ENHRY and SYGVKD. V dropped 11 bases and J dropped 1 base, with 14 bases sitting between them. CDR3 size: 14 residues. CDR3: CASTGTQNTGELFF. The CDR3 DNA reads as TGTGCCTCAACCGGGACACAGAACACCGGGGAGCTGTTTTTT.

The V call is TRBV30, the J call TRBJ2-1, with 8 bases aligning to TRBD1. In germline, CDR1 is GTSNPN, CDR2 SVGIG (reference sequence). The CDR3 consists of 15 residues. Trimming cost V 3 bases and J 8 bases; bases outside gene matches: 12. This chain's CDR3 is CAWSPGQGIIYEQFF. CDR3 coding DNA: TGTGCCTGGAGCCCCGGACAGGGTATTATCTATGAGCAGTTCTTC.

The chain joins TRBV6-7 to TRBJ2-7; D may be TRBD1 (6 bases). TRBV6-7 is classed as an ORF, of uncertain function. This CDR3 is built from 17 residues. With 10 bases removed from V and 4 bases from J, the gap between germline ends came to 29 bases. The CDR3 DNA sequence: TGTGCCACCAAGCCCCCTCGGAGAAACAGGGTAGGTTACGAGCAGTACTTC. It specifies CATKPPRRNRVGYEQYF.

The chain couples TRBV18 to TRBJ1-1; the D gene is possibly TRBD1 (6 bases). The CDR3 is 14 residues long. CDR1 is KGHSH, CDR2 LQKENI, per germline. V dropped 10 bases and J dropped 3 bases, with 18 bases sitting between them. The CDR3 DNA sequence: TGTGCCATCAAACAGGGTATCGGGGACACTGAAGCTTTCTTT. Translation gives CAIKQGIGDTEAFF.

V usage is TRBV6-4 and J usage is TRBJ2-7, with a possible D match to TRBD2 (6 bases). V was cut by 8 bases and J by 0 bases, with 11 bases left in between. The CDR3 has 13 residues. Germline loops: CDR1 MRHNA, CDR2 SNTAGT. The CDR3: CASPEGSSYEQYF. The DNA for the CDR3 is TGTGCCAGCCCGGAGGGTAGCTCCTACGAGCAGTACTTC.

The rearrangement joins TRBV7-2 to TRBJ2-1, with 9 nucleotides matching TRBD2. The junction had 9 bases not matched to a gene; V was cut back by 6 bases and J by 0 bases. The CDR3 has 17 amino acids. Germline values: CDR1 SGHTA, CDR2 FQGNSA. The DNA of the CDR3 is TGTGCCAGCAGGGGCGGGAGGGCGGTAGGCTCCTACAATGAGCAGTTCTTC. Its translation: CASRGGRAVGSYNEQFF.

The DNA of the CDR3 is TGTGCCAGCAGCGACTTAGGGCGGGGCTCCTACAATGAGCAGTTCTTC. This encodes CASSDLGRGSYNEQFF. The V call is TRBV7-2, the J call TRBJ2-1, with D perhaps matching TRBD2 (6 bases). The CDR3 sequence is 16 residues long. The V and J ends lost 5 bases and 0 bases respectively, with 14 bases between them. Germline lookup yields CDR1 SGHTA and CDR2 FQGNSA.

This rearrangement joins TRBV4-1 to TRBJ1-4; possible D gene TRBD1, 6 bases. The CDR3 totals 15 residues. Trimming took off 4 bases at V and 7 bases at J, with 16 bases between the two ends. CDR1 and CDR2 (germline): MGHRA, YSYEKL. The CDR3 DNA reads TGCGCCAGCAGCCGGGGACAACAGGGACGTGAAAAACTGTTTTTT. This gives the protein CASSRGQQGREKLFF.

CDR3 residues: CASSWGQQYF. CDR3 nucleotides: TGTGCCAGCAGTTGGGGCCAGCAGTACTTC. V gene TRBV28 combines with J gene TRBJ2-7; TRBD1 is a possible D gene (5 bases). Germline assignment: CDR1 MDHEN and CDR2 SYDVKM. Trimming took off 4 bases at V and 8 bases at J, with 6 bases between the two ends. There are 10 residues in the CDR3.

This clone was counted a single time. The chain has TRBV1 and TRBJ1-3. TRBV1 is designated a pseudogene. This CDR3 comprises 14 residues. This CDR3 reads CTSKSPSSGNTIYF. The CDR3 DNA reads TGCACCAGCAAGAGCCCTAGCTCTGGAAACACCATATATTTT.

The rearrangement uses TRBV7-9 and TRBJ2-3, with D possibly matching TRBD1 (7 bases). Trimming left V 2 bases short and J 3 bases short, with 12 bases between. The CDR3 totals 15 residues. The V gene's germline CDR1 is SEHNR and CDR2 FQNEAQ (reference sequence). As DNA, the CDR3 is TGTGCCAGCAGCTTATGGCAGGGGGGTACAGATACGCAGTATTTT. Translation: CASSLWQGGTDTQYF.

The table lists this clone with a count of one. This chain joins TRBV5-1 and TRBJ1-1; no clear D gene. Germline V gives CDR1 SGHRS, CDR2 YFSETQ. Between the trimmed V and J ends, which lost 0 bases and 5 bases, there was a span of 17 bases. This CDR3 is built from 16 residues. This chain's CDR3 is CASSLGRGVRTTEAFF. CDR3 nucleotides: TGCGCCAGCAGCTTGGGCCGGGGAGTTCGGACGACTGAAGCTTTCTTT.

The chain combines TRBV19 with TRBJ1-6; D not resolved. Trimming left V 3 bases short and J 10 bases short, with 10 bases between. This CDR3 has 13 residues. Per the germline V gene, CDR1 is LNHDA and CDR2 is SQIVND (reference sequence). Here the CDR3 DNA reads TGTGCCAGTAGTATGGGCGTGAGATCACCCCTCCACTTT. Its protein is CASSMGVRSPLHF.

This chain joins TRBV7-2 and TRBJ2-5, with 9 bases fitting TRBD1. The CDR3 is 14 amino acids. Germline trimming cut 5 bases from V and 6 bases from J; bases unmatched to any gene: 7. Germline CDR1 reads SGHTA; CDR2 reads FQGNSA. CDR3 sequence (DNA): TGTGCCAGCAGCCCCAGGACAGGGGTACAGACCCAGTACTTC. Translation: CASSPRTGVQTQYF. The full variable domain, with the rest looked up from reference TRBV7-2 and TRBJ2-5, is GAGVSQSPSNKVTEKGKDVELRCDPISGHTALYWYRQSLGQGLEFLIYFQGNSAPDKSGLPSDRFSAERTGGSVSTLTIQRTQQEDSAVYLCASSPRTGVQTQYFGPGTRLLVL.

The V and J genes are TRBV2 and TRBJ2-5, with TRBD1 as a possible D gene (5 bases). The CDR3 extends over 13 amino acids. CDR1 is SNHLY and CDR2 is FYNNEI in the germline V gene. Trimming pared 10 bases from V and 0 bases from J, leaving 12 bases between. As DNA, the CDR3 is TGTGCCACCTGCAGGGTGTACCAAGAGACCCAGTACTTC. Translation: CATCRVYQETQYF.